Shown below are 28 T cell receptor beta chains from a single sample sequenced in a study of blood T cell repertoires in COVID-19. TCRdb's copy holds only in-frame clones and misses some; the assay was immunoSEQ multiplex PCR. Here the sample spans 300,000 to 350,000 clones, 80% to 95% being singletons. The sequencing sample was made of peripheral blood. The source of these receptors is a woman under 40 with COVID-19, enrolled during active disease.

CDR3 region: CASSLSGTGWVETQYF. CDR3 DNA: TGTGCCAGCAGCTTATCGGGGACAGGGTGGGTAGAGACCCAGTACTTC. The chain combines TRBV5-6 with TRBJ2-5, with 9 bases matching TRBD1. CDR3 length equals 16 residues. The germline V gene encodes CDR1 SGHDT and CDR2 YYEEEE. With 2 bases clipped from V and 4 bases from J, the junction kept 9 bases outside the gene matches.

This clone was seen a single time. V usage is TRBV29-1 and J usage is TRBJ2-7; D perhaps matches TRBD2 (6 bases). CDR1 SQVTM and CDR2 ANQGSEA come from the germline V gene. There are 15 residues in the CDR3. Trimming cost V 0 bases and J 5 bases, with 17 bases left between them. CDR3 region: CSVEDARLGGHEQYF. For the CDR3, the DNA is TGCAGCGTTGAAGATGCGAGACTAGGAGGCCACGAGCAGTACTTC.

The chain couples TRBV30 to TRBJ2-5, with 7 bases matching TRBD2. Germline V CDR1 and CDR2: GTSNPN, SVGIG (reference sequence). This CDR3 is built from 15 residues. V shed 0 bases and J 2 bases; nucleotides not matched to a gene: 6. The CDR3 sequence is CAWSVASGPQETQYF. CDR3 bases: TGTGCCTGGAGTGTAGCTAGCGGACCACAAGAGACCCAGTACTTC.

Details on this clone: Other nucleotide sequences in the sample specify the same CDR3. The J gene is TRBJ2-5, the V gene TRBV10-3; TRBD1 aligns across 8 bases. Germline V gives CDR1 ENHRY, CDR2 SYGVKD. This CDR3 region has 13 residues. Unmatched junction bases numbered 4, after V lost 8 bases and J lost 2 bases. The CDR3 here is CAIADRGQETQYF. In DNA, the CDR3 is TGTGCCATCGCCGACAGGGGTCAAGAGACCCAGTACTTC.

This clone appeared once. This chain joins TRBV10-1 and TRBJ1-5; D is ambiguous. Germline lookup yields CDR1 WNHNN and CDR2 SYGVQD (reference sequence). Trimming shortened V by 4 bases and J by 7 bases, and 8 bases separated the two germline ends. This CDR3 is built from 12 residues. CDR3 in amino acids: CASSAGKQPQHF. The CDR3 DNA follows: TGCGCCAGCAGTGCGGGGAAACAGCCCCAGCATTTT.

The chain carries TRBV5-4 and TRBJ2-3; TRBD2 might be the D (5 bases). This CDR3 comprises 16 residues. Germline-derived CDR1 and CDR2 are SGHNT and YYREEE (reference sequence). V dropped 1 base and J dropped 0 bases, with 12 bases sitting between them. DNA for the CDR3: TGTGCCAGCAGCTTGCACGAGCGGTCTAGCACAGATACGCAGTATTTT. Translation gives CASSLHERSSTDTQYF.

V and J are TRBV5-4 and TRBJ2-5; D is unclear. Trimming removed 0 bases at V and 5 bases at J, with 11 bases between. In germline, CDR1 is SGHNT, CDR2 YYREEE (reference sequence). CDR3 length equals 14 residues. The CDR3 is CASSLVSSAETQYF. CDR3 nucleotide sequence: TGTGCCAGCAGCTTGGTATCCAGCGCGGAGACCCAGTACTTC.

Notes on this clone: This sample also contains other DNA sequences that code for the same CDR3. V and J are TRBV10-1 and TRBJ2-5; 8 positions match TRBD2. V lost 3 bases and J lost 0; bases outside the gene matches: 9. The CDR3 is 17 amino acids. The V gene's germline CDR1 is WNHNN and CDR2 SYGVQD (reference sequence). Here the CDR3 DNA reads TGCGCCAGCAGTGACCTCGTAGCTAGCGGGTACCAAGAGACCCAGTACTTC. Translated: CASSDLVASGYQETQYF.

CDR3 residues: CASSLTRGSNQPQHF. CDR3 bases: TGTGCCAGCAGTCTCACCCGGGGTAGCAATCAGCCCCAGCATTTT. This chain links TRBV6-5 with TRBJ1-5; D ambiguous. V was pared by 5 bases and J by 0 bases, with 11 bases between. This CDR3 comprises 15 residues. Germline V gives CDR1 MNHEY, CDR2 SVGAGI.

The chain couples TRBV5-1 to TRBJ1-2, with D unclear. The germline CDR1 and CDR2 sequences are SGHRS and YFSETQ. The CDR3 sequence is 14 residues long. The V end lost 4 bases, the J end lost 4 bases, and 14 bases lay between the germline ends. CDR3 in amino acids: CASSRGSDPYGYTF. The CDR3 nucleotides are TGCGCCAGCAGCCGCGGATCGGATCCCTATGGCTACACCTTC.

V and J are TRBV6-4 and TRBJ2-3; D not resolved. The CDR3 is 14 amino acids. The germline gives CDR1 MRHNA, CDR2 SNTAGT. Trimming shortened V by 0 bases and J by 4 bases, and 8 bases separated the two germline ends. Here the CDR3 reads CASSDSVEADTQYF. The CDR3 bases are TGTGCCAGCAGTGACTCGGTCGAGGCAGATACGCAGTATTTT.

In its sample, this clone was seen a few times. CDR3 sequence reads: CATSDPQAGGPYEQFF. Written as DNA, the CDR3 is TGTGCCACCAGTGACCCTCAAGCGGGAGGGCCCTATGAGCAGTTCTTC. The chain carries TRBV24-1 and TRBJ2-1; 10 nucleotides line up with TRBD2. CDR3 length: 16 residues. The trim removed 4 bases at V and 8 bases at J, leaving 10 bases unmatched. In germline, CDR1 is KGHDR, CDR2 SFDVKD.

This chain's CDR3 is CASSQVRLAYEQYF. Here the CDR3 DNA reads TGCGCCAGCAGCCAAGTTAGGCTAGCTTACGAGCAGTACTTC. V and J are TRBV4-1 and TRBJ2-7; perhaps TRBD2 as D (5 bases). The V end lost 1 base, the J end lost 4 bases, and 11 bases lay between the germline ends. The CDR3 extends over 14 amino acids. Germline assignment: CDR1 MGHRA and CDR2 YSYEKL.

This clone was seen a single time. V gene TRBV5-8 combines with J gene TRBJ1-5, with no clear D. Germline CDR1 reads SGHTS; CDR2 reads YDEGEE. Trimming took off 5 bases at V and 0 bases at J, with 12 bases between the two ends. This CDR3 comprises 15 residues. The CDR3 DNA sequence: TGTGCCAGCAGTTGGGGAGGGAATAGCAATCAGCCCCAGCATTTT. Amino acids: CASSWGGNSNQPQHF.

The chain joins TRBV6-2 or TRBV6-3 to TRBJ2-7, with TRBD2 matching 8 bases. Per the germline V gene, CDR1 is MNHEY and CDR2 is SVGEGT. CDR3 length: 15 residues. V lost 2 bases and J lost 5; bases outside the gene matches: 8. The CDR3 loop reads CASSYVTSAKDEQYF. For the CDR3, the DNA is TGTGCCAGCAGTTACGTGACTAGCGCGAAGGACGAGCAGTACTTC.

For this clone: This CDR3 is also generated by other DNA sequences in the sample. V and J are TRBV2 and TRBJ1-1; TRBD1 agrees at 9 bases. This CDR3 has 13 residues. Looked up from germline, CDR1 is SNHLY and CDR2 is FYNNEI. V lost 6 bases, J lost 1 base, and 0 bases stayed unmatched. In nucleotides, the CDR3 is TGTGCCAGCAGGGACAGGGGGAACACTGAAGCTTTCTTT. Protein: CASRDRGNTEAFF. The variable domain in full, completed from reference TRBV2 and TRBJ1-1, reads EPEVTQTPSHQVTQMGQEVILRCVPISNHLYFYWYRQILGQKVEFLVSFYNNEISEKSEIFDDQFSVERPDGSNFTLKIRSTKLEDSAMYFCASRDRGNTEAFFGQGTRLTVV.

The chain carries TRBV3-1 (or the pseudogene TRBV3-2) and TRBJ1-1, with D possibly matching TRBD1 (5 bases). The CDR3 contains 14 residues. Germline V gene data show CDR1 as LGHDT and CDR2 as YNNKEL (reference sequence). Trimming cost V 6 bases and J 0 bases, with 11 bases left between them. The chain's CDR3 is CASSGGVMNTEAFF. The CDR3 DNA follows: TGTGCCAGCAGTGGGGGGGTTATGAACACTGAAGCTTTCTTT.

In nucleotides, the CDR3 is TGTGCCAGCAGAACAGGGGGAGGCACAGATACGCAGTATTTT. Residues: CASRTGGGTDTQYF. The chain employs TRBV25-1 and TRBJ2-3, with TRBD1 matching 8 bases. This CDR3 is built from 14 residues. Germline V gene lookup returns CDR1 MGHDK and CDR2 SYGVNS. Germline trimming cut 6 bases from V and 1 base from J; bases unmatched to any gene: 3.

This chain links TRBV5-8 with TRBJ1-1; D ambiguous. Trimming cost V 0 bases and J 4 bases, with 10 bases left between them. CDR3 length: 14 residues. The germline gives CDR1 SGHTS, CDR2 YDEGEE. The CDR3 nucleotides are TGTGCCAGCAGCTTGGGACCCGGGATCACTGAAGCTTTCTTT. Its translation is CASSLGPGITEAFF. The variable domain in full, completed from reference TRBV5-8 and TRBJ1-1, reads EAGVTQSPTHLIKTRGQQATLRCSPISGHTSVYWYQQALGLGLQFLLWYDEGEERNRGNFPPRFSGRQFPNYSSELNVNALELEDSALYLCASSLGPGITEAFFGQGTRLTVV.

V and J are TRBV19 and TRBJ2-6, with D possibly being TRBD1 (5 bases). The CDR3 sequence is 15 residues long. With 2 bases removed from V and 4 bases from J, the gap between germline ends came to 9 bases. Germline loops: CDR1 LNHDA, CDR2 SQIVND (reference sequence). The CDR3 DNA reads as TGTGCCAGTAGTATATATGGGGCAGGGGCCAACGTCCTGACTTTC. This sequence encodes CASSIYGAGANVLTF.

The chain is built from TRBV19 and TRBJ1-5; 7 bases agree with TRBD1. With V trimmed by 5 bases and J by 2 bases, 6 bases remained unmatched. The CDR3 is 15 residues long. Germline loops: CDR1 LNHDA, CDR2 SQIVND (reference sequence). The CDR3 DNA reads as TGTGCCAGTAGTGAACAGGGGAAGGGCAATCAGCCCCAGCATTTT. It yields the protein CASSEQGKGNQPQHF.

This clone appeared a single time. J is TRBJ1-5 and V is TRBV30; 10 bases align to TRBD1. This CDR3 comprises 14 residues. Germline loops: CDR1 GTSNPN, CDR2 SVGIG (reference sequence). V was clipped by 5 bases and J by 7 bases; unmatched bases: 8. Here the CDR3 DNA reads TGTGCCTGGGACTCGACAGGGGGCGGACAGCCCCAGCATTTT. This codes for CAWDSTGGGQPQHF.

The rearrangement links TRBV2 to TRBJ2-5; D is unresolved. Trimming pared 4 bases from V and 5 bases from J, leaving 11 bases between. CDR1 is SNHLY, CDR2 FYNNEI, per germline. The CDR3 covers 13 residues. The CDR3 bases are TGTGCCAGCAGTGTGGAGTCTACGGAGACCCAGTACTTC. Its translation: CASSVESTETQYF. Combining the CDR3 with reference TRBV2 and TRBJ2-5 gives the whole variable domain EPEVTQTPSHQVTQMGQEVILRCVPISNHLYFYWYRQILGQKVEFLVSFYNNEISEKSEIFDDQFSVERPDGSNFTLKIRSTKLEDSAMYFCASSVESTETQYFGPGTRLLVL.

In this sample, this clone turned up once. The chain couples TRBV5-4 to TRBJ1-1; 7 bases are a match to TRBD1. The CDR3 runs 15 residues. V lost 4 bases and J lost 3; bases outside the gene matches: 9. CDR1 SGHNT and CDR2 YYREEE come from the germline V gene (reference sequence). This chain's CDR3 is CASSGKGASDTEAFF. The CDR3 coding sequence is TGTGCCAGCAGCGGAAAGGGGGCGAGCGACACTGAAGCTTTCTTT.

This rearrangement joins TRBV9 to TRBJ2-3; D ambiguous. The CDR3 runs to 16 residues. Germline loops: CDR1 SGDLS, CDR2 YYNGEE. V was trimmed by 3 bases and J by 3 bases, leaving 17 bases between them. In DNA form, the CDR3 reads TGTGCCAGCAGCGAGCAGCCTCGGCCGGGTACAGATACGCAGTATTTT. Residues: CASSEQPRPGTDTQYF.

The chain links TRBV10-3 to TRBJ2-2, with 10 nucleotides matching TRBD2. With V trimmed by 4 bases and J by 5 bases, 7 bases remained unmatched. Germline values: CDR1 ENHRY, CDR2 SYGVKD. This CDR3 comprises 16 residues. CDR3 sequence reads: CAISAGSGRRTGELFF. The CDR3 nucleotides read TGTGCCATCAGTGCGGGTAGCGGGAGGCGGACCGGGGAGCTGTTTTTT.

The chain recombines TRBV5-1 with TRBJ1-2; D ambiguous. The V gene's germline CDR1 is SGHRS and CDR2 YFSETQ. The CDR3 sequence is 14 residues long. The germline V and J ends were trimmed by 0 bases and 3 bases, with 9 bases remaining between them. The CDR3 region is CASSLVAVDYGYTF. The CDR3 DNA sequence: TGCGCCAGCAGCTTGGTTGCAGTCGACTATGGCTACACCTTC.

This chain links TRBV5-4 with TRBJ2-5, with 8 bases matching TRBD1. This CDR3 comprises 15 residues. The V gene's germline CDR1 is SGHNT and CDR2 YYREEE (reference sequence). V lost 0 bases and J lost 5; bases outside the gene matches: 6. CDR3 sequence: CASSLVAGGDETQYF. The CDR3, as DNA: TGTGCCAGCAGCTTGGTCGCAGGGGGCGACGAGACCCAGTACTTC.